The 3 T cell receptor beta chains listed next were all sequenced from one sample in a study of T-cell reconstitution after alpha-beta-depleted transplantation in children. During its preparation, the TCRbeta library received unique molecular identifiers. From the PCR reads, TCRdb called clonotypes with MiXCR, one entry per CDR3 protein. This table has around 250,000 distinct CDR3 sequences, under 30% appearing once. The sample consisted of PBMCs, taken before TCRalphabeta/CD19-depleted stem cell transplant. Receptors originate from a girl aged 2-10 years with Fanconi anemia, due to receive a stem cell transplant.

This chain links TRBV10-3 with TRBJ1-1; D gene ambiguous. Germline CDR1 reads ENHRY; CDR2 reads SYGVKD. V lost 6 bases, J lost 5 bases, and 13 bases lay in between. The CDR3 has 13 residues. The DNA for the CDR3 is TGTGCCATCAGGGGCAGTGTAATAACTGAAGCTTTCTTT. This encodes CAIRGSVITEAFF.

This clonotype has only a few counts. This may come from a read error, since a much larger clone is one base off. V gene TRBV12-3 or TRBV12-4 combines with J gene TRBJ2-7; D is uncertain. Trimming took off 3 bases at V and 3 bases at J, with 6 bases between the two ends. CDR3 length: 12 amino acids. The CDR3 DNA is TGTGCCAGCAGTTTCAGGATCTACGAGCAGTACTTC. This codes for CASSFRIYEQYF.

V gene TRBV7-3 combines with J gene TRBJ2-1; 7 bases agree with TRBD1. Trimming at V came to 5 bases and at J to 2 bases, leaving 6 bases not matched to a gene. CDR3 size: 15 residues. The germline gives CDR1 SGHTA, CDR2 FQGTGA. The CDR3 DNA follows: TGTGCCAGCAGCAAATTACAGGGGACCTACAATGAGCAGTTCTTC. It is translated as CASSKLQGTYNEQFF.